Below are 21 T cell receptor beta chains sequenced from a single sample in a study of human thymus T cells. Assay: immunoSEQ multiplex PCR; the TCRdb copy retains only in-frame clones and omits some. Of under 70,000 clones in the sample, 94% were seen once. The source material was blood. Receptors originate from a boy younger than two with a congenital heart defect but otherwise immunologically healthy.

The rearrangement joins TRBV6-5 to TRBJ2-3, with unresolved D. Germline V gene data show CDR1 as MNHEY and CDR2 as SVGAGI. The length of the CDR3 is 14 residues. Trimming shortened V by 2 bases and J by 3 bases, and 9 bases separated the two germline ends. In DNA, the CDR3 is TGTGCCAGCAGTTACGATCACCTTACAGATACGCAGTATTTT. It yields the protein CASSYDHLTDTQYF.

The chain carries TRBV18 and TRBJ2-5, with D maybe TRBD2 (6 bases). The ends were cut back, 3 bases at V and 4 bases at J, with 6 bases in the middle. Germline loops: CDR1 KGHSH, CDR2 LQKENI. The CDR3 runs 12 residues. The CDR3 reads CASSPGGETQYF. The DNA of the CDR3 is TGTGCCAGCTCACCCGGGGGAGAGACCCAGTACTTC. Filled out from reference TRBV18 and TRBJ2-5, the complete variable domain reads NAGVMQNPRHLVRRRGQEARLRCSPMKGHSHVYWYRQLPEEGLKFMVYLQKENIIDESGMPKERFSAEFPKEGPSILRIQQVVRGDSAAYFCASSPGGETQYFGPGTRLLVL.

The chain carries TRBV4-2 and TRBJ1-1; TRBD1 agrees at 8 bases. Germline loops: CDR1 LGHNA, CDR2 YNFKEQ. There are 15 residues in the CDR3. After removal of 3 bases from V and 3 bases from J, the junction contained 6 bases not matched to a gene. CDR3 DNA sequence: TGTGCCAGCAGCCAGGTACAGGGGGGGGACACTGAAGCTTTCTTT. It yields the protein CASSQVQGGDTEAFF.

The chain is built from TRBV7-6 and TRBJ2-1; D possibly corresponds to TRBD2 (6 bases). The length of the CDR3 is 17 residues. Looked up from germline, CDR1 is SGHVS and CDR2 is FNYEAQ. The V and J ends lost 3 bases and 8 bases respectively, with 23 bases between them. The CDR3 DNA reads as TGTGCCAGCAGCTTTCCTGTCGGTAGCGGTTTTGTGCATGAGCAGTTCTTC. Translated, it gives CASSFPVGSGFVHEQFF.

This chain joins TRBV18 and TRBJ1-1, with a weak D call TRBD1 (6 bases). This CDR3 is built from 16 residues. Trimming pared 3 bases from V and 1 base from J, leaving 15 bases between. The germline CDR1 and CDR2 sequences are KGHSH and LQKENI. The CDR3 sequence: CASSPARQGRNTEAFF. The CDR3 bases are TGTGCCAGCTCACCGGCTCGTCAGGGGCGGAACACTGAAGCTTTCTTT.

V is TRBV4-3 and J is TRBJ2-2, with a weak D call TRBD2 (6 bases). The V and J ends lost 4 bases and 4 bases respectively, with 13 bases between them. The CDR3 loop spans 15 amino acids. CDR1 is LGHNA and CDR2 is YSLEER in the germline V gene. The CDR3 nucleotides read TGCGCCAGCAGCCTCAGAACGGGACTCACCGGGGAGCTGTTTTTT. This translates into CASSLRTGLTGELFF.

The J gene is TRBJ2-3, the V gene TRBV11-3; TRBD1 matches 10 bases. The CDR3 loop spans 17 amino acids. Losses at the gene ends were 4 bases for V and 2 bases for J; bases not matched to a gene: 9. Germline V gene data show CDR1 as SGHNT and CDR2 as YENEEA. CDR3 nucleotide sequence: TGTGCCAGCAGCTCAGCACCGGGACAGGGGTCCACAGATACGCAGTATTTT. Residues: CASSSAPGQGSTDTQYF.

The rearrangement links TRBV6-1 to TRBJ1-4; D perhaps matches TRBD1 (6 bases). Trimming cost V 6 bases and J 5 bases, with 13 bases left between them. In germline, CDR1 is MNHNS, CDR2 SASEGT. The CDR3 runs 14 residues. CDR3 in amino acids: CASRHRVANEKLFF. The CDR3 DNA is TGTGCCAGCAGGCACAGGGTTGCCAATGAAAAACTGTTTTTT.

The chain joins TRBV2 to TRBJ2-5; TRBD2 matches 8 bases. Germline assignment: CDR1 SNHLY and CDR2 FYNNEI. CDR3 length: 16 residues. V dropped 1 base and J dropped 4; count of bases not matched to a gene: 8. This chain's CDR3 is CASSEEREILGETQYF. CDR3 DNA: TGTGCCAGCAGTGAAGAGCGGGAGATCCTTGGAGAGACCCAGTACTTC.

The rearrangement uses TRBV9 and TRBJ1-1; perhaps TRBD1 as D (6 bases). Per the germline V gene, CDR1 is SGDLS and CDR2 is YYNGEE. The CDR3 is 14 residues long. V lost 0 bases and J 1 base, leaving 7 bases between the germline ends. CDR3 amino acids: CASSVGGQNTEAFF. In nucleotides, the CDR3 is TGTGCCAGCAGCGTAGGGGGGCAGAACACTGAAGCTTTCTTT.

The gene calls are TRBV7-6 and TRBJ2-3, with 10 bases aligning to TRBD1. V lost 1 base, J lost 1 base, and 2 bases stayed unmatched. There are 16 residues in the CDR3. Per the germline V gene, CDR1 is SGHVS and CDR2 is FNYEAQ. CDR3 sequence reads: CASSLVGTGGTDTQYF. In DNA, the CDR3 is TGTGCCAGCAGCTTAGTGGGGACAGGGGGCACAGATACGCAGTATTTT.

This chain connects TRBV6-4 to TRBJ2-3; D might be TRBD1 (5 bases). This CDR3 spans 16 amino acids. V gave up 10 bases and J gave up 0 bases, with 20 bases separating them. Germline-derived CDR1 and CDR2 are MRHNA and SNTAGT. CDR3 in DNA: TGTGCCACCAGGGTCCCTGCGAGGTTTAGCACAGATACGCAGTATTTT. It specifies CATRVPARFSTDTQYF.

The CDR3 spells CASSLMGQGQETQYF. The DNA for the CDR3 is TGTGCCAGCAGCTTAATGGGACAGGGCCAAGAGACCCAGTACTTC. The chain combines TRBV7-2 with TRBJ2-5; TRBD1 aligns across 9 bases. The CDR3 spans 15 residues. J gave up 1 base and V 2 bases, and 2 bases lay outside the gene matches. Germline CDR1 and CDR2: SGHTA and FQGNSA.

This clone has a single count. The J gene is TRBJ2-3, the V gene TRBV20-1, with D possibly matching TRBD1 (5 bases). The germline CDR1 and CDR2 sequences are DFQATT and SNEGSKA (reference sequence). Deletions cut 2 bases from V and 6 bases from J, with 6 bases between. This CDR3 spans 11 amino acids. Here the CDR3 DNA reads TGCAGTGCTAGAAAGGGGGATACGCAGTATTTT. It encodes CSARKGDTQYF.

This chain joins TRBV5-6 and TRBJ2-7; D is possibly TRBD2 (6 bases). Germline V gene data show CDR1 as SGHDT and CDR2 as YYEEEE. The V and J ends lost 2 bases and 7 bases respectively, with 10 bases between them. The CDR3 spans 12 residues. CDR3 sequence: CASSLQAGEQYF. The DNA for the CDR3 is TGTGCCAGCAGCTTACAGGCGGGGGAGCAGTACTTC.

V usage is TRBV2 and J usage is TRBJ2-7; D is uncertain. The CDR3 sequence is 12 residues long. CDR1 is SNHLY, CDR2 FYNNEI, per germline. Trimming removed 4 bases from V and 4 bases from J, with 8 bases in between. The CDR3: CASSGRLYEQYF. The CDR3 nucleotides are TGTGCCAGCAGTGGTAGATTGTACGAGCAGTACTTC.

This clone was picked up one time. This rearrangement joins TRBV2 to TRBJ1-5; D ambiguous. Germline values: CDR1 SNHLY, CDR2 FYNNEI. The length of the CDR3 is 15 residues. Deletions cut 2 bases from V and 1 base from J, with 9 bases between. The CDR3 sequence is CASSERYTSNQPQHF. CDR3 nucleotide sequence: TGTGCCAGCAGTGAACGGTACACCAGCAATCAGCCCCAGCATTTT.

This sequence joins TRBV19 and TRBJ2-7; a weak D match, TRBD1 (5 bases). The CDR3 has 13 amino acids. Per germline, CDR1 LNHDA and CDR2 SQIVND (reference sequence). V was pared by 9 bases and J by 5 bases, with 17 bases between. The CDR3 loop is CASTMEGADEQYF. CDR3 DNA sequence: TGTGCCAGCACCATGGAAGGGGCGGACGAGCAGTACTTC. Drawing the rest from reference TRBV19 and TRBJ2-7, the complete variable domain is DGGITQSPKYLFRKEGQNVTLSCEQNLNHDAMYWYRQDPGQGLRLIYYSQIVNDFQKGDIAEGYSVSREKKESFPLTVTSAQKNPTAFYLCASTMEGADEQYFGPGTRLTVT.

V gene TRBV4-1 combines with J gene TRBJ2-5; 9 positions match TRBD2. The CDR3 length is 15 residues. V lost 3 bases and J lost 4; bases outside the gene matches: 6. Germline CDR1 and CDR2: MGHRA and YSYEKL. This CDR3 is CASSQTSGWGETQYF. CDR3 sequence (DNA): TGCGCCAGCAGCCAGACTAGCGGCTGGGGAGAGACCCAGTACTTC.

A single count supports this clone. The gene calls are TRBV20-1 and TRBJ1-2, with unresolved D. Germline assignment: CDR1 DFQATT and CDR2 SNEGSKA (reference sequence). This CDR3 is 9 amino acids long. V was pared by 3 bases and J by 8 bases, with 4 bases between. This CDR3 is CSASGGYTF. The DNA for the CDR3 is TGCAGTGCTAGTGGGGGCTACACCTTC.

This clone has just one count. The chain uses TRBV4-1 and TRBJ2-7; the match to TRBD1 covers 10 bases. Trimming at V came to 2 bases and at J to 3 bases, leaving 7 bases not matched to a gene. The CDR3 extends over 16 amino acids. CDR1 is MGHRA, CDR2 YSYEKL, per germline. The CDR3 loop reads CASSQFRTGGNYEQYF. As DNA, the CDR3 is TGCGCCAGCAGCCAATTCCGGACAGGGGGGAACTACGAGCAGTACTTC.